This TCR beta chain comes out of a study of OX40 agonist ivuxolimab in advanced cancers. For the study at large: Patients were infused with ivuxolimab every 2 weeks at 0.01 to 10 mg/kg. Dose-escalation subjects each had hepatocellular carcinoma, melanoma, renal cell or head and neck cancer. Study observations and caveats: There were, on average, more expanded clones in CD8+ T cells than in CD4+.

A word on this clone: The antigen is not known.

Blood specimens came from baseline, cycle 4 day 1, and cycle 7 day 1. Some clones are missing from TCRdb's copy, which holds only in-frame ones; the method was immunoSEQ multiplex PCR. Of 55,000 to 75,000 clones in the sample, around 90% were seen once. The CDR3 runs 13 residues. The germline V gene encodes CDR1 MNHEY and CDR2 SMNVEV (reference sequence). The V and J ends lost 2 bases and 2 bases respectively, with 6 bases between them. Here the sequenced sample was CD4+ or CD8+ T cells sorted from blood, taken in a trial of the OX40 agonist ivuxolimab. This chain links TRBV27 with TRBJ1-2; D is unresolved. The clonotype originates from an adult with an advanced solid tumor such as melanoma, head and neck, liver or kidney cancer. The CDR3 loop is CASSLAANYGYTF. CDR3 nucleotide sequence: TGTGCCAGCAGTTTAGCGGCAAACTATGGCTACACCTTC.